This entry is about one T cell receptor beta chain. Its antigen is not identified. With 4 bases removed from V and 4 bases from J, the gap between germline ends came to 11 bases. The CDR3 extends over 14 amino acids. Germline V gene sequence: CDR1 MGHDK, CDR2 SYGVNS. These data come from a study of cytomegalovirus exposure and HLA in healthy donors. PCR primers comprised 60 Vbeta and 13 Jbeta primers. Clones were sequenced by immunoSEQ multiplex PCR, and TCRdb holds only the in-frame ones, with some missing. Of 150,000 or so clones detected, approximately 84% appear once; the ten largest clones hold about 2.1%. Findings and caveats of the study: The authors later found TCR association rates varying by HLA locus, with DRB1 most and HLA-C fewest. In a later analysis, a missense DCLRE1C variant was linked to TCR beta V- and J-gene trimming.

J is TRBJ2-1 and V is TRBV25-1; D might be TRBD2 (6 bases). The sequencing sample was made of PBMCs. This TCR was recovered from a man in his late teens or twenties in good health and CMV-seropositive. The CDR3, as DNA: TGTGCCAGCAGTGCTTCCGGGACTTACAATGAGCAGTTCTTC. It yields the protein CASSASGTYNEQFF.